Following are 30 T cell receptor beta chains from one sample sequenced in a study of cytomegalovirus exposure and HLA in healthy donors. PCR employed 60 Vbeta and 13 Jbeta primers. Assay used: immunoSEQ multiplex PCR; TCRdb lists only in-frame clones, some missing. The data hold approximately 110,000 clones, with around 80% observed a single time. Specimen: PBMCs. Receptors originate from a man over 45 in good health and CMV-seronegative.

This chain connects TRBV27 to TRBJ1-6; a weak D match, TRBD1 (6 bases). This CDR3 region has 14 residues. CDR1 MNHEY and CDR2 SMNVEV come from the germline V gene (reference sequence). Deletions cut 3 bases from V and 10 bases from J, with 13 bases between. CDR3 sequence (DNA): TGTGCCAGCAGTTTTGGGCAGGGGCCCTCACCCCTCCACTTT. Its translation: CASSFGQGPSPLHF.

This clone was found a few times. This rearrangement joins TRBV19 to TRBJ1-5; D remains unclear. The CDR3 sequence is 14 residues long. The V gene's germline CDR1 is LNHDA and CDR2 SQIVND (reference sequence). Trimming removed 3 bases at V and 1 base at J, with 7 bases between. CDR3 sequence reads: CASSILVSNQPQHF. CDR3 coding DNA: TGTGCCAGTAGTATTTTAGTAAGCAATCAGCCCCAGCATTTT.

The gene calls are TRBV27 and TRBJ2-7; TRBD2 matches 14 bases. Germline CDR1 and CDR2: MNHEY and SMNVEV (reference sequence). This CDR3 is 21 amino acids long. Germline trimming cut 6 bases from V and 5 bases from J; bases unmatched to any gene: 24. The CDR3 is CASRVGPTSGRVFGSLHEQYF. The CDR3 nucleotides read TGTGCCAGCAGGGTGGGACCGACTAGCGGGAGGGTGTTTGGTTCGTTACACGAGCAGTACTTC.

Regarding this clone: Different DNA sequences within this sample yield the same CDR3. This chain links TRBV27 with TRBJ2-7; D may be TRBD1 (6 bases). Germline loops: CDR1 MNHEY, CDR2 SMNVEV (reference sequence). CDR3 length: 13 residues. Trimming took off 4 bases at V and 0 bases at J, with 7 bases between the two ends. This chain's CDR3 is CASSYRDSYEQYF. The CDR3 DNA sequence: TGTGCCAGCAGTTACAGGGACTCCTACGAGCAGTACTTC.

In DNA, the CDR3 is TGTGCCAGCAGCTTACTCCAGCGGGACACTGAAGCTTTCTTT. As protein: CASSLLQRDTEAFF. The rearrangement uses TRBV7-6 and TRBJ1-1; D not certain. This CDR3 region has 14 residues. In germline, CDR1 is SGHVS, CDR2 FNYEAQ. Trimming stripped 2 bases from V and 3 bases from J, with 10 bases between.

This chain links TRBV7-9 with TRBJ2-5; perhaps TRBD2 as D (6 bases). V dropped 4 bases and J dropped 1 base, with 16 bases sitting between them. The CDR3 is made up of 16 amino acids. Germline V gives CDR1 SEHNR, CDR2 FQNEAQ (reference sequence). The CDR3 loop reads CASSSTIGTLQETQYF. In DNA form, the CDR3 reads TGTGCCAGCAGCTCCACGATCGGGACTCTCCAAGAGACCCAGTACTTC.

The CDR3 protein is CASSSQAGPTYEQYF. As DNA, the CDR3 is TGTGCCAGTAGTTCCCAAGCGGGACCCACCTACGAGCAGTACTTC. The chain carries TRBV19 and TRBJ2-7, with 7 bases matching TRBD2. The CDR3 runs to 15 residues. Germline V gene sequence: CDR1 LNHDA, CDR2 SQIVND (reference sequence). V shed 5 bases and J 2 bases; nucleotides not matched to a gene: 9.

J is TRBJ2-2 and V is TRBV19; 9 bases agree with TRBD2. The V segment lost 4 bases and the J segment 5 bases; nucleotides outside the gene matches: 5. CDR1 LNHDA and CDR2 SQIVND come from the germline V gene (reference sequence). This CDR3 comprises 15 residues. The DNA of the CDR3 is TGTGCCAGTAGTAATCGTCTAGCGGGGACCGGGGAGCTGTTTTTT. Amino acids: CASSNRLAGTGELFF.

V usage is TRBV19 and J usage is TRBJ1-5; D may be TRBD1 (5 bases). The length of the CDR3 is 15 residues. Germline CDR1 LNHDA, CDR2 SQIVND (reference sequence). The ends were cut back, 6 bases at V and 1 base at J, with 13 bases in the middle. CDR3 loop: CASRGRVESNQPQHF. CDR3 in DNA: TGTGCCAGTAGGGGCAGGGTAGAAAGCAATCAGCCCCAGCATTTT.

The chain links TRBV18 to TRBJ2-1; no definite D call. CDR1 KGHSH and CDR2 LQKENI come from the germline V gene. V was pared by 3 bases and J by 3 bases, with 12 bases between. This CDR3 has 15 residues. DNA of the CDR3: TGTGCCAGCTCACCTTCCGTCGGAGTCTACAATGAGCAGTTCTTC. This gives the protein CASSPSVGVYNEQFF. Based on the CDR3 plus reference TRBV18 and TRBJ2-1, the full variable domain is NAGVMQNPRHLVRRRGQEARLRCSPMKGHSHVYWYRQLPEEGLKFMVYLQKENIIDESGMPKERFSAEFPKEGPSILRIQQVVRGDSAAYFCASSPSVGVYNEQFFGPGTRLTVL.

This chain connects TRBV6-5 to TRBJ2-4; the D gene is possibly TRBD1 (7 bases). Deletions cut 0 bases from V and 5 bases from J, with 8 bases between. The CDR3 covers 14 residues. CDR1 MNHEY and CDR2 SVGAGI come from the germline V gene. The CDR3: CASSYSRGENIQYF. The CDR3 region has the DNA TGTGCCAGCAGTTACTCCAGGGGGGAAAACATTCAGTACTTC.

The V and J genes are TRBV11-2 and TRBJ2-5, with unresolved D. In germline, CDR1 is SGHAT, CDR2 FQNNGV. The length of the CDR3 is 13 residues. Trimming removed 2 bases from V and 2 bases from J, with 6 bases in between. CDR3 residues: CASSLNSQETQYF. The CDR3 DNA reads as TGTGCCAGCAGCTTAAACTCACAAGAGACCCAGTACTTC.

This chain links TRBV7-2 with TRBJ2-7, with 11 bases fitting TRBD1. V was clipped by 5 bases and J by 6 bases; unmatched bases: 9. From germline, CDR1 is SGHTA and CDR2 FQGNSA. The CDR3 length is 15 residues. The CDR3 region is CASSRPPGQGAEQYF. The DNA for the CDR3 is TGTGCCAGCAGCCGCCCCCCCGGACAGGGGGCCGAGCAGTACTTC. Drawing the rest from reference TRBV7-2 and TRBJ2-7, the complete variable domain is GAGVSQSPSNKVTEKGKDVELRCDPISGHTALYWYRQSLGQGLEFLIYFQGNSAPDKSGLPSDRFSAERTGGSVSTLTIQRTQQEDSAVYLCASSRPPGQGAEQYFGPGTRLTVT.

V is TRBV7-8 and J is TRBJ2-7; 15 nucleotides align to TRBD2. The CDR3 covers 20 residues. Germline CDR1 SGHVS, CDR2 FQNEAQ. The V and J ends lost 5 bases and 0 bases, in that order; junction bases with no gene match: 14. In nucleotides, the CDR3 is TGTGCCAGCAGCCTCTCCAAGACCGGGACTAGCGGGAGGAACTCCTACGAGCAGTACTTC. This translates into CASSLSKTGTSGRNSYEQYF.

The rearrangement uses TRBV10-3 and TRBJ2-3; TRBD1 is a possible D gene (6 bases). This CDR3 has 15 amino acids. Germline-derived CDR1 and CDR2 are ENHRY and SYGVKD. V gave up 4 bases and J gave up 6 bases, with 17 bases separating them. In nucleotides, the CDR3 is TGTGCCATCAGTGTGGGGCAGGGGAAGATTGATACGCAGTATTTT. The encoded protein is CAISVGQGKIDTQYF.

CDR3 sequence (DNA): TGTGCCATCAGAGCAAGTGACTTTAATGAAAAACTGTTTTTT. Encoded protein: CAIRASDFNEKLFF. This rearrangement joins TRBV10-3 to TRBJ1-4, with D unresolved. CDR3 length: 14 amino acids. CDR1 is ENHRY and CDR2 is SYGVKD in the germline V gene. V dropped 6 bases and J dropped 4 bases, with 12 bases sitting between them.

The V call is TRBV11-1, the J call TRBJ2-2, with a weak D call TRBD2 (7 bases). Germline CDR1 SGHAT, CDR2 FQDESV (reference sequence). V was shortened by 7 bases and J by 2 bases, with 26 bases between the two germline ends. The CDR3 is 19 residues long. CDR3 DNA: TGTGCCAGCACCTCTTGGGGCCCCGGGGGGCTAGCCAACACCGGGGAGCTGTTTTTT. Protein sequence: CASTSWGPGGLANTGELFF.

The chain uses TRBV7-6 and TRBJ1-6; 8 bases map to TRBD1. After removal of 2 bases from V and 6 bases from J, the junction contained 12 bases not matched to a gene. CDR1 is SGHVS, CDR2 FNYEAQ, per germline. This CDR3 has 18 amino acids. The DNA for the CDR3 is TGTGCCAGCAGCTTATTCGCAGGGGGCTCTGAAGTTAATTCACCCCTCCACTTT. Translated: CASSLFAGGSEVNSPLHF.

This clone was picked up a small number of times. Germline is not matched at one junction end, which may reflect a read error. The chain recombines TRBV7-9 with TRBJ2-7; TRBD2 matches at 11 bases. Germline assignment: CDR1 SEHNR and CDR2 FQNEAQ (reference sequence). CDR3 length equals 17 residues. The CDR3 nucleotides are TGTTCCAGCAGCTTAGGACTAGCGGGTAGGAGCTCCTACGAGCAGTACTTC. Its protein product is CSSSLGLAGRSSYEQYF.

This chain connects TRBV12-5 to TRBJ2-3; TRBD2 might be the D (7 bases). In germline, CDR1 is LGHNT, CDR2 FRNRAP. This CDR3 has 17 amino acids. V was pared by 0 bases and J by 4 bases, with 17 bases between. CDR3 nucleotides: TGTGCTAGTGGTTTGGTACAGTCTGGGAGGGGGGCAGATACGCAGTATTTT. Translation: CASGLVQSGRGADTQYF. Together with reference TRBV12-5 and TRBJ2-3, the CDR3 gives the full variable domain: DARVTQTPRHKVTEMGQEVTMRCQPILGHNTVFWYRQTMMQGLELLAYFRNRAPLDDSGMPKDRFSAEMPDATLATLKIQPSEPRDSAVYFCASGLVQSGRGADTQYFGPGTRLTVL.

The CDR3 region is CASSRYGTGGNQPQHF. In nucleotides, the CDR3 is TGTGCCAGCAGCCGATACGGGACAGGGGGCAATCAGCCCCAGCATTTT. The rearrangement uses TRBV28 and TRBJ1-5; TRBD1 aligns across 10 bases. J was trimmed by 2 bases and V by 6 bases; bases with no gene match: 7. This CDR3 comprises 16 residues. The V gene's germline CDR1 is MDHEN and CDR2 SYDVKM. Full variable domain (missing parts from reference TRBV28 and TRBJ1-5): DVKVTQSSRYLVKRTGEKVFLECVQDMDHENMFWYRQDPGLGLRLIYFSYDVKMKEKGDIPEGYSVSREKKERFSLILESASTNQTSMYLCASSRYGTGGNQPQHFGDGTRLSIL.

V usage is TRBV5-4 and J usage is TRBJ2-5; 7 bases fit TRBD1. There are 14 residues in the CDR3. J was trimmed by 2 bases and V by 4 bases; bases with no gene match: 5. From germline, CDR1 is SGHNT and CDR2 YYREEE (reference sequence). The CDR3 bases are TGTGCCAGCAGCCTGACAGGGATTCAAGAGACCCAGTACTTC. Its protein product is CASSLTGIQETQYF.

The rearrangement joins TRBV28 to TRBJ1-2; 9 bases align to TRBD1. Per the germline V gene, CDR1 is MDHEN and CDR2 is SYDVKM. J lost 5 bases, V lost 4 bases, and 11 bases had no gene match. CDR3 size: 16 residues. The CDR3, as DNA: TGTGCCAGCAGTTCCGACCGGGACAGGGAAACGTATGGCTACACCTTC. Its translation is CASSSDRDRETYGYTF.

V and J are TRBV2 and TRBJ2-5; 8 nucleotides align to TRBD1. The CDR3 contains 16 residues. J lost 2 bases, V lost 6 bases, and 11 bases had no gene match. Germline V gives CDR1 SNHLY, CDR2 FYNNEI. CDR3 residues: CASRDRTGSVQETQYF. CDR3 nucleotide sequence: TGTGCCAGCAGGGACCGGACAGGGTCTGTACAAGAGACCCAGTACTTC.

This clone was seen a handful of times. The CDR3 spells CASSQDGPAYNEQFF. The DNA of the CDR3 is TGCGCCAGCAGCCAAGATGGGCCGGCCTACAATGAGCAGTTCTTC. The chain uses TRBV4-3 and TRBJ2-1; D not certain. The germline V gene has CDR1 LGHNA and CDR2 YSLEER. Trimming cost V 0 bases and J 2 bases, with 8 bases left between them. There are 15 residues in the CDR3.

This clone has just one count. The chain recombines TRBV29-1 with TRBJ1-4, with D hard to call. The CDR3 is 13 amino acids. With 4 bases removed from V and 0 bases from J, the gap between germline ends came to 6 bases. Germline V lookup: CDR1 SQVTM, CDR2 ANQGSEA. CDR3 loop: CSVGPATNEKLFF. CDR3 in DNA: TGCAGCGTTGGTCCGGCAACTAATGAAAAACTGTTTTTT.

The chain has TRBV7-6 and TRBJ2-5; D perhaps matches TRBD2 (6 bases). Trimming cost V 3 bases and J 7 bases, with 18 bases left between them. From germline, CDR1 is SGHVS and CDR2 FNYEAQ. The CDR3 is 15 amino acids. The CDR3 here is CASSLPARGSGTQYF. CDR3 sequence (DNA): TGTGCCAGCAGCTTGCCGGCTCGGGGGTCCGGGACCCAGTACTTC.

J is TRBJ2-7 and V is TRBV2; maybe TRBD2 (6 bases). V lost 8 bases, J lost 4 bases, and 15 bases lay in between. CDR1 and CDR2 (germline): SNHLY, FYNNEI. CDR3 length: 13 amino acids. This chain's CDR3 is CASGNGGMYEQYF. The CDR3 region has the DNA TGTGCCAGCGGGAATGGAGGGATGTACGAGCAGTACTTC.

V and J are TRBV7-2 and TRBJ2-7; TRBD1 matches at 7 bases. Germline V gives CDR1 SGHTA, CDR2 FQGNSA. The CDR3 totals 15 residues. J lost 5 bases, V lost 5 bases, and 12 bases had no gene match. CDR3 protein: CASSPDRVVGNEQYF. DNA of the CDR3: TGTGCCAGCAGCCCAGACAGGGTAGTGGGGAACGAGCAGTACTTC.

J is TRBJ2-3 and V is TRBV7-2; 12 nucleotides agree with TRBD2. J gave up 1 base and V 6 bases, and 8 bases lay outside the gene matches. The CDR3 spans 17 residues. Germline CDR1 and CDR2: SGHTA and FQGNSA. In nucleotides, the CDR3 is TGTGCCAGCAGTACTAGCGGGGGGAATTTACGCACAGATACGCAGTATTTT. Translation: CASSTSGGNLRTDTQYF. The full variable domain, in which reference TRBV7-2 and TRBJ2-3 provide the parts outside the CDR3, is GAGVSQSPSNKVTEKGKDVELRCDPISGHTALYWYRQSLGQGLEFLIYFQGNSAPDKSGLPSDRFSAERTGGSVSTLTIQRTQQEDSAVYLCASSTSGGNLRTDTQYFGPGTRLTVL.